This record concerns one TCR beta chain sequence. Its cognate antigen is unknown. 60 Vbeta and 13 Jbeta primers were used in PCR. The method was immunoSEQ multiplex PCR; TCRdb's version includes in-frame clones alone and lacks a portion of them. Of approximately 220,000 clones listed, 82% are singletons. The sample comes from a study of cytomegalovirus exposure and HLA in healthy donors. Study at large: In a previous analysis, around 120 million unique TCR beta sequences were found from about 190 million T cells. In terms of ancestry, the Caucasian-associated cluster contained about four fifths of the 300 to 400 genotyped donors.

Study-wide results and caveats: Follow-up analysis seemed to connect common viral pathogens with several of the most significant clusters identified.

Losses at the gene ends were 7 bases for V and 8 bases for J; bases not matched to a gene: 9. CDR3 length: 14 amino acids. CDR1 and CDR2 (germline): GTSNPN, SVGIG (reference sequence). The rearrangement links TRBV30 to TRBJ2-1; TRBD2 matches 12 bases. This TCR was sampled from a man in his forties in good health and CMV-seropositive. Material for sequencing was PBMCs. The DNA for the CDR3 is TGTGCCTCCCGACTAGCGGGAGCTCTCGATGAGCAGTTCTTC. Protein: CASRLAGALDEQFF.